Following are 3 T cell receptor beta chains from one sample sequenced in a study of T cell changes during pregnancy in multiple sclerosis. Profiled with immunoSEQ multiplex PCR; TCRdb holds only in-frame clones, not every one. The sample shows 40,000 to 50,000 clones, approximately 95% of them seen only once. The material sequenced was CD4+ T cells from peripheral blood mononuclear cells, taken in the first trimester of pregnancy. The receptors were gathered from a female donor with multiple sclerosis, enrolled in a pregnancy study.

The rearrangement joins TRBV7-2 to TRBJ1-2; a possible D gene is TRBD1 (5 bases). V was clipped by 4 bases and J by 1 base, with 19 bases between them. The germline V gene has CDR1 SGHTA and CDR2 FQGNSA. The CDR3 runs 17 residues. Written as DNA, the CDR3 is TGTGCCAGCAGCTGGGCAGGCCTCAGGGTGCTTAACTATGGCTACACCTTC. Protein sequence: CASSWAGLRVLNYGYTF.

This chain uses TRBV28 with TRBJ2-3, with 11 bases lining up with TRBD2. The CDR3 covers 16 residues. The ends lost 6 bases at V and 3 bases at J; junction bases unmatched: 8. Per the germline V gene, CDR1 is MDHEN and CDR2 is SYDVKM. CDR3 region: CASSPQGLAETDTQYF. CDR3 nucleotides: TGTGCCAGCAGCCCCCAGGGACTAGCGGAGACAGATACGCAGTATTTT.

The V gene is TRBV4-1, the J gene TRBJ1-4; D remains ambiguous. The CDR3 sequence is 15 residues long. The germline V and J ends were trimmed by 0 bases and 5 bases, with 10 bases remaining between them. The V gene's germline CDR1 is MGHRA and CDR2 YSYEKL. The CDR3, as DNA: TGCGCCAGCAGCCAAGATCTATTCAGGAATGAAAAACTGTTTTTT. It translates to CASSQDLFRNEKLFF.